This T cell receptor (beta chain) was captured by sequencing in a study of beta chain features in type 1 diabetes (dated by TCRdb to between 2018 and 2020). Context from the whole study: Mean age, gender distribution, total cell number and subset yield were not different between patients and healthy donors. Across all samples, around 100 million sorted cells were examined, and cell number per subset correlated strongly with RNA yield. The study compared TCRB repertoires of sorted circulating CD4+ T cell subsets between recently diagnosed type 1 diabetes patients and matched healthy donors. Whereas all 30 or so donors provided naive and central memory subsets, regulatory and stem cell-like memory subsets were isolated from just 8 patients and about eight healthy donors.

General study outcomes and caveats: Only small numbers of individuals were included in the HLA sub-analyses, which left unresolved whether HLA type had any influence on TCRB rearrangement. Because cDNA was sequenced instead of genomic DNA, highly expressing activated cells could be over-represented, though the groups showed no difference in activation or CD3 levels. Naive, central memory and regulatory TCRB repertoires appeared more similar among patients than among healthy donors. PCR may preferentially amplify shorter templates, but because patient and control samples were amplified and corrected together, any resulting skew would affect both groups equally. At VDJ recombination sites, type 1 diabetes patients had fewer insertions and more deleted nucleotides, which implies abnormalities in thymic rearrangement. A moderate but significant shortening of TCRB CDR3 length was observed in type 1 diabetes patients in all four CD4+ subsets.

This clone was found a few times. The antigen it recognizes is unknown. No base qualities exist here, and no much larger clone lies one base off it. Each donor gave one peripheral blood draw, averaging approximately 120 mL, which was collected into heparinised tubes. Using a panel that included CD45RO, CCR7, CD25, CD127, CD95 and CD27, naive, central memory, regulatory and stem cell-like memory CD4+ T cells were sorted on a BD FACSAria II. A purity above 98% was achieved for all sorted populations. Right away, PBMCs were isolated by Lymphoprep density gradient centrifugation and were stained directly, with no culture step. Samples were stained and sorted in pairs, with one healthy donor and one patient per experiment, so that batch effects were minimized. All of the isolated RNA was reverse transcribed with the High Capacity cDNA Reverse Transcription Kit, so expressed TCRB transcripts were sequenced. Deep immunoSEQ sequencing was performed on naive, central memory and regulatory T cell samples, with an average of roughly 3.5 million total reads per sample. Sorted cells were lysed in RLT buffer, and RNA was extracted using DNase-treated RNeasy Micro or Mini kits according to cell number. Each cell subset was processed on its own to prevent cross-contamination, while patient and healthy donor samples were processed together. The immunoSEQ multiplex PCR was used to amplify TCRB sequences from cDNA, generating 87-bp fragments that spanned the CDR3 region. Sequencing of the amplicons was performed on the Illumina HiSeq platform. For the original study's pipeline: PCR bias was corrected computationally using synthetic template baselines, and reads within Hamming distance 2 were collapsed, with unmergeable singletons discarded. Reads were aligned against IMGT to assign V, D and J genes, CDR3 length and insertions or deletions at six rearrangement sites. Within each subset, clonotype counts were normalized to sorted cell number, and only after that were true diversity and Gini coefficients computed with the tcR R package. The overlap coefficient, calculated on TCRB nucleotide sequences, was used to quantify repertoire sharing. As a proxy for the pre-selection repertoire, out-of-frame TCRB sequences from naive cells were analyzed. Entries here come from immuneACCESS through TCRdb and include only in-frame sequences with V and J called. Some clones fail to appear in such tables; in the studies checked, an unresolved V gene covers under half of the shortfall, and the cause of the remainder is unknown. D and trimming come from the DNA, and the V and J calls and clone size come from that table. This sample has 350,000 to 400,000 clones in its table, and roughly 15% of those were observed once. The biggest ten clones account for under 0.02% of the sample.

V lost 1 base and J lost 0 bases, and the count of bases not matched to a germline gene is 4. The CDR3 covers 15 residues, taking in both the cysteine and the phenylalanine. This entry keeps only the CDR3 DNA: 45 bases, framed from base 1. CDR1 and CDR2 are read off the germline V gene as SGHRS and YFSETQ. Recombination linked TRBV5-1 to TRBJ2-7; 7 middle bases align to TRBD2. The source of this sequence is a young woman in good health. Source material: naive CD4+ T cells from blood. The sample's cell subset or site label, in plain terms: true naive CD4+ T cells. The bases are TGCGCCAGCAGCTTGTTCGGCGGGAGCTCCTACGAGCAGTACTTC. This gives the protein CASSLFGGSSYEQYF.